The T cell receptor beta chain under discussion was sequenced for a study of cytomegalovirus exposure and HLA in healthy donors. Study-wide results and limits: Most of the CMV-associated TCR beta chains (in a later analysis) appeared to be HLA-restricted.

With 60 Vbeta and 13 Jbeta primers, the PCR was carried out. TCRdb's table, derived via immunoSEQ multiplex PCR, lists solely in-frame clones and lacks some. The profile shows about 140,000 clones, 60% to 85% of them singletons. Germline V gene lookup returns CDR1 KGHSH and CDR2 LQKENI. The CDR3 has 16 amino acids. With 3 bases clipped from V and 6 bases from J, the junction kept 14 bases outside the gene matches. Concerning this clone: The antigen remains unidentified.

Sequenced input: PBMCs. The TCR sequence derives from a man between 18 and 35 years old in good health and CMV-seronegative. The chain joins TRBV18 to TRBJ2-7, with 7 bases matching TRBD1. Written as DNA, the CDR3 is TGTGCCAGCTCACCCCTCGGGTGGGACAGTGTTCTCGAGCAGTACTTC. As protein: CASSPLGWDSVLEQYF.